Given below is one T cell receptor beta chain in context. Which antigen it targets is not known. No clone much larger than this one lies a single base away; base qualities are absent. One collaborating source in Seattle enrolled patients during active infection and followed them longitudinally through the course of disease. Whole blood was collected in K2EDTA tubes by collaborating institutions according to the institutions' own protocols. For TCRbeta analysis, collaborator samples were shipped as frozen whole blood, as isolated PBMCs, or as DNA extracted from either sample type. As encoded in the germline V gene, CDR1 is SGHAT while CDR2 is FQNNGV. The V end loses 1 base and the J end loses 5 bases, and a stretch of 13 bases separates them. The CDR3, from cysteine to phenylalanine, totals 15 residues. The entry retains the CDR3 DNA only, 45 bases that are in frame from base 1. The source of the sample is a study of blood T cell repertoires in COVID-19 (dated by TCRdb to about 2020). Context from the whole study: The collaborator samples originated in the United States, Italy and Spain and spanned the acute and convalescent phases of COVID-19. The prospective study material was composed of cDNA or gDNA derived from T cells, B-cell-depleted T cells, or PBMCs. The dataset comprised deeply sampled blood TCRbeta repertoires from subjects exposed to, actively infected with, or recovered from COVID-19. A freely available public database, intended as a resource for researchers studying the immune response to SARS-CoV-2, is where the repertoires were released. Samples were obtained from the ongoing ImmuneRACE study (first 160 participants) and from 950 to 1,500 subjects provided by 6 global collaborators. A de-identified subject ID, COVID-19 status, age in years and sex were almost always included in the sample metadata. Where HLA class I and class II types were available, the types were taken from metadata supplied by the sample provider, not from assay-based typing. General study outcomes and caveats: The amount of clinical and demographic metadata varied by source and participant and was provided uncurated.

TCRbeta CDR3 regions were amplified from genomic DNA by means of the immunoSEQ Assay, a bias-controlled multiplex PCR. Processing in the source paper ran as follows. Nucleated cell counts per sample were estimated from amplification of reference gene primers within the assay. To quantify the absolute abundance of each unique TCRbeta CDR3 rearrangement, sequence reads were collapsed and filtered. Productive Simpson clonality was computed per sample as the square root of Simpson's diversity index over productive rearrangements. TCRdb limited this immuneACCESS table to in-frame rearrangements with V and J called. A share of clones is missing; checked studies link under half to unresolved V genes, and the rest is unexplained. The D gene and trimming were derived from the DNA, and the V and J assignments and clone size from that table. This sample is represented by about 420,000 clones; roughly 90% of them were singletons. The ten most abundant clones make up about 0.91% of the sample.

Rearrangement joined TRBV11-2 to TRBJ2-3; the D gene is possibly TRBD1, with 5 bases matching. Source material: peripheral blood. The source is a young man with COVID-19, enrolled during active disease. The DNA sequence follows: TGTGCCAGCAGCTTAGGAGGATTTAGGGGAGATACGCAGTATTTT. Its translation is CASSLGGFRGDTQYF.